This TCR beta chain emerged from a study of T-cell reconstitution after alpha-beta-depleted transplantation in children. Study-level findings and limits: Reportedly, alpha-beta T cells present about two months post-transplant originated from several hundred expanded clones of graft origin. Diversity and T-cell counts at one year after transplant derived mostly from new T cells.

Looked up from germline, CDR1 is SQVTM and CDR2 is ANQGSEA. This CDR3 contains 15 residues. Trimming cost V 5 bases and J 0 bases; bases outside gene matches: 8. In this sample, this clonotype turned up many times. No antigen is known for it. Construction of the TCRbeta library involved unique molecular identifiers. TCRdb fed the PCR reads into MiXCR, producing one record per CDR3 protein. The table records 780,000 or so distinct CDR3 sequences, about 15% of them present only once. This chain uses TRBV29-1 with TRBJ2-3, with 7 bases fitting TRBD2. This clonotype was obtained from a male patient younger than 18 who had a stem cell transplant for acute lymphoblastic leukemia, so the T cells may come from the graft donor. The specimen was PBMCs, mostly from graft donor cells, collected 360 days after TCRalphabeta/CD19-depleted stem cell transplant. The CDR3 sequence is CSVSIGRGSTDTQYF. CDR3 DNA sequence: TGCAGCGTTTCAATAGGGCGGGGGAGCACAGATACGCAGTATTTT.